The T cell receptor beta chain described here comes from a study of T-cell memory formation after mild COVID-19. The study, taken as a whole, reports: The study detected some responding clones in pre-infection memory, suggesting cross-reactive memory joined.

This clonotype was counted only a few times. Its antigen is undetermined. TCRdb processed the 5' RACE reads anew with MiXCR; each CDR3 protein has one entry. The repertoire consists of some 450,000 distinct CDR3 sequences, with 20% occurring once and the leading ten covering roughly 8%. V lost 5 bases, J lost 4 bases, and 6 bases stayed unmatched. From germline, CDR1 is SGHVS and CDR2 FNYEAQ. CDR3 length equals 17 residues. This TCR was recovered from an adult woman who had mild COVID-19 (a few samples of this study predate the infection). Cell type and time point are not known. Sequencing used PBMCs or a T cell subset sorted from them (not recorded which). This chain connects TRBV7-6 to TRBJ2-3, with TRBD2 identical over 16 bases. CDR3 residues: CASSLGLAGGGADTQYF. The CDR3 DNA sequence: TGTGCCAGCAGCCTGGGACTAGCGGGAGGGGGAGCAGATACGCAGTATTTT.